This entry lists 26 T cell receptor beta chains sequenced from one sample in a study of shared clonotypes between healthy human individuals. Measured with immunoSEQ multiplex PCR; TCRdb has only the in-frame clones, and not every one. The sample holds roughly 550,000 clones; less than 97% are singletons and the top ten take over 0.09%. CD8 cells classed as naive were CD45RO-negative and positively selected for CCR7, excluding terminally differentiated effector memory CD45RA+ cells. The source material was naive CD8+ T cells sorted from blood. The source of these receptors is a woman aged 25-40 years in good health.

The rearrangement links TRBV2 to TRBJ2-1; 9 nucleotides agree with TRBD1. V trimming: 2 bases; J trimming: 8 bases; junction bases outside the gene matches: 1. CDR3 length equals 13 residues. Germline V gives CDR1 SNHLY, CDR2 FYNNEI. In nucleotides, the CDR3 is TGTGCCAGCAGTGAAACAGGGGGCGATGAGCAGTTCTTC. Amino acid sequence: CASSETGGDEQFF.

The chain combines TRBV13 with TRBJ2-1; a possible D gene is TRBD1 (6 bases). V was trimmed by 5 bases and J by 3 bases, leaving 17 bases between them. Germline loops: CDR1 PRHDT, CDR2 FYEKMQ (reference sequence). The CDR3 has 16 amino acids. The CDR3 region has the DNA TGTGCCAGCAGCCTTCCCCTAAGACAGGACTACAATGAGCAGTTCTTC. Translation: CASSLPLRQDYNEQFF. Complete variable domain (other parts from reference TRBV13 and TRBJ2-1): AAGVIQSPRHLIKEKRETATLKCYPIPRHDTVYWYQQGPGQDPQFLISFYEKMQSDKGSIPDRFSAQQFSDYHSELNMSSLELGDSALYFCASSLPLRQDYNEQFFGPGTRLTVL.

The rearrangement joins TRBV7-8 to TRBJ1-5; D remains ambiguous. Per germline, CDR1 SGHVS and CDR2 FQNEAQ. V was trimmed by 3 bases and J by 6 bases, leaving 15 bases between them. The CDR3 has 15 residues. This CDR3 is CASSLSGFAGQPQHF. CDR3 sequence (DNA): TGTGCCAGCAGCTTGTCGGGGTTCGCGGGTCAGCCCCAGCATTTT.

The CDR3 DNA sequence: TGCGCCAGCAGCCAAGACAGAGCCTACGAGCAGTACTTC. Translated: CASSQDRAYEQYF. The chain links TRBV4-1 to TRBJ2-5; no firm D call. Near its end, the DNA agrees better with TRBJ2-7, so the J call may be wrong. The CDR3 is made up of 13 amino acids. Germline V lookup: CDR1 MGHRA, CDR2 YSYEKL.

The rearrangement links TRBV9 to TRBJ2-2; TRBD1 matches at 7 bases. Unmatched junction bases numbered 6, after V lost 4 bases and J lost 0 bases. From germline, CDR1 is SGDLS and CDR2 YYNGEE. CDR3 length equals 16 residues. For the CDR3, the DNA is TGTGCCAGCAGCCCAAGGGGGCCCGCGAACACCGGGGAGCTGTTTTTT. The encoded protein is CASSPRGPANTGELFF.

This chain joins TRBV27 and TRBJ1-2, with D uncertain. CDR1 and CDR2 from the germline V gene are MNHEY and SMNVEV (reference sequence). The CDR3 runs to 14 residues. V was pared by 3 bases and J by 6 bases, with 14 bases between. The DNA of the CDR3 is TGTGCCAGCAGTTTGTACTCCGTGGGTGATGGCTACACCTTC. It translates to CASSLYSVGDGYTF.

This clone turned up a few times. This chain joins TRBV10-3 and TRBJ1-1, with 8 bases matching TRBD1. This CDR3 comprises 12 residues. V was clipped by 11 bases and J by 8 bases; unmatched bases: 10. Germline-derived CDR1 and CDR2 are ENHRY and SYGVKD. The CDR3 is CAAQETGAEAFF. The CDR3 nucleotides read TGTGCCGCACAGGAGACAGGGGCCGAAGCTTTCTTT.

The chain recombines TRBV2 with TRBJ2-1, with unresolved D. The ends were cut back, 3 bases at V and 3 bases at J, with 12 bases in the middle. CDR3 length: 15 residues. CDR1 SNHLY and CDR2 FYNNEI come from the germline V gene. Here the CDR3 DNA reads TGTGCCAGCAGTGACGTCTTAACCGGCTACAATGAGCAGTTCTTC. Its protein is CASSDVLTGYNEQFF. The complete variable domain, with remaining parts taken from reference TRBV2 and TRBJ2-1, reads EPEVTQTPSHQVTQMGQEVILRCVPISNHLYFYWYRQILGQKVEFLVSFYNNEISEKSEIFDDQFSVERPDGSNFTLKIRSTKLEDSAMYFCASSDVLTGYNEQFFGPGTRLTVL.

The rearrangement joins TRBV28 to TRBJ2-7, with 8 bases fitting TRBD2. Germline V gene data show CDR1 as MDHEN and CDR2 as SYDVKM. The CDR3 runs 16 residues. V dropped 3 bases and J dropped 2; count of bases not matched to a gene: 9. The CDR3 loop is CASSFWLAGDAYEQYF. Written as DNA, the CDR3 is TGTGCCAGCAGTTTTTGGCTAGCGGGTGACGCCTACGAGCAGTACTTC.

The J gene is TRBJ2-7, the V gene TRBV6-5; D is uncertain. The CDR3 length is 14 residues. Germline V gives CDR1 MNHEY, CDR2 SVGAGI. The V end lost 7 bases, the J end lost 2 bases, and 15 bases lay between the germline ends. CDR3 amino acids: CASIQRWAAYEQYF. The CDR3 region has the DNA TGTGCCAGCATCCAAAGATGGGCAGCCTACGAGCAGTACTTC.

J is TRBJ1-1 and V is TRBV6-5; no clear D gene. Germline assignment: CDR1 MNHEY and CDR2 SVGAGI. V was trimmed by 4 bases and J by 7 bases, leaving 13 bases between them. This CDR3 has 13 residues. The chain's CDR3 is CASSSAGGHEAFF. Here the CDR3 DNA reads TGTGCCAGCAGTTCCGCCGGTGGGCATGAAGCTTTCTTT.

V usage is TRBV4-1 and J usage is TRBJ2-1, with TRBD2 matching over 7 bases. The V gene's germline CDR1 is MGHRA and CDR2 YSYEKL. J was trimmed by 9 bases and V by 1 base; bases with no gene match: 6. The CDR3 covers 14 residues. CDR3 amino acids: CASSQGWRGFEQFF. The DNA for the CDR3 is TGCGCCAGCAGCCAAGGTTGGCGGGGGTTTGAGCAGTTCTTC.

This chain joins TRBV7-9 and TRBJ2-7; the match to TRBD2 covers 8 bases. Germline values: CDR1 SEHNR, CDR2 FQNEAQ (reference sequence). The CDR3 covers 14 residues. Trimming cost V 1 base and J 5 bases; bases outside gene matches: 4. CDR3 sequence (DNA): TGTGCCAGCAGCTTAGGTAGCGGGAAAAACGAGCAGTACTTC. Its protein is CASSLGSGKNEQYF.

This chain links TRBV4-1 with TRBJ2-5, with TRBD2 matching 9 bases. The last part of the DNA fits TRBJ2-7 better; the J call may be wrong. Germline V gene data show CDR1 as MGHRA and CDR2 as YSYEKL. CDR3 length equals 14 residues. The CDR3 DNA reads as TGCGCCAGCAGCCAATTAGCGGGAGCCTACGAGCAGTACTTC. It translates to CASSQLAGAYEQYF.

The V and J genes are TRBV4-1 and TRBJ1-6; a weak D match, TRBD1 (6 bases). Germline loops: CDR1 MGHRA, CDR2 YSYEKL. V was pared by 1 base and J by 9 bases, with 16 bases between. The CDR3 totals 16 residues. The CDR3 sequence: CASSQATGQISSPLHF. As DNA, the CDR3 is TGCGCCAGCAGCCAAGCGACTGGACAGATCTCTTCACCCCTCCACTTT.

This chain connects TRBV9 to TRBJ2-4, with 8 nucleotides matching TRBD1. The CDR3 extends over 13 amino acids. CDR1 SGDLS and CDR2 YYNGEE come from the germline V gene. The J segment lost 8 bases and the V segment lost 4 bases, leaving 5 bases of the junction unmatched. The CDR3 DNA sequence: TGTGCCAGCAGCTCGTCGACAGGGGACATTCAGTACTTC. Protein sequence: CASSSSTGDIQYF. Together with reference TRBV9 and TRBJ2-4, the CDR3 gives the full variable domain: DSGVTQTPKHLITATGQRVTLRCSPRSGDLSVYWYQQSLDQGLQFLIQYYNGEERAKGNILERFSAQQFPDLHSELNLSSLELGDSALYFCASSSSTGDIQYFGAGTRLSVL.

The V and J genes are TRBV27 and TRBJ2-3, with D perhaps TRBD1 (6 bases). Looked up from germline, CDR1 is MNHEY and CDR2 is SMNVEV (reference sequence). This CDR3 has 15 amino acids. V gave up 10 bases and J gave up 4 bases, with 21 bases separating them. CDR3 sequence reads: CATSTGPHGPDTQYF. The CDR3 DNA reads TGTGCCACCTCAACAGGGCCACACGGGCCAGATACGCAGTATTTT.

This rearrangement joins TRBV2 to TRBJ2-7; D uncertain. Germline V gene lookup returns CDR1 SNHLY and CDR2 FYNNEI. Trimming took off 3 bases at V and 3 bases at J, with 15 bases between the two ends. The CDR3 consists of 15 residues. CDR3 sequence: CASSDSPFGDYEQYF. DNA of the CDR3: TGTGCCAGCAGTGATTCCCCTTTTGGCGACTACGAGCAGTACTTC. Filled out from reference TRBV2 and TRBJ2-7, the complete variable domain reads EPEVTQTPSHQVTQMGQEVILRCVPISNHLYFYWYRQILGQKVEFLVSFYNNEISEKSEIFDDQFSVERPDGSNFTLKIRSTKLEDSAMYFCASSDSPFGDYEQYFGPGTRLTVT.

This chain connects TRBV29-1 to TRBJ2-1; maybe TRBD2 (6 bases). The CDR3 extends over 11 amino acids. CDR1 is SQVTM, CDR2 ANQGSEA, per germline. V was trimmed by 4 bases and J by 15 bases, leaving 16 bases between them. CDR3 region: CSVGGTGLAFF. DNA for the CDR3: TGCAGCGTTGGCGGGACTGGGTTGGCGTTCTTC.

The chain links TRBV9 to TRBJ2-7; TRBD1 aligns across 9 bases. The CDR3 covers 15 residues. The germline V gene encodes CDR1 SGDLS and CDR2 YYNGEE. Germline trimming cut 0 bases from V and 5 bases from J; bases unmatched to any gene: 6. The CDR3 DNA sequence: TGTGCCAGCAGCGTAGAAGGGACAGGGAGGGACGAGCAGTACTTC. This translates into CASSVEGTGRDEQYF.

The chain uses TRBV10-1 and TRBJ1-1, with a possible D match to TRBD1 (6 bases). The CDR3 length is 16 residues. Looked up from germline, CDR1 is WNHNN and CDR2 is SYGVQD (reference sequence). Deletions cut 3 bases from V and 0 bases from J, with 14 bases between. CDR3 DNA sequence: TGCGCCAGCAGTGATGGGGGGCTTGACTTGAACACTGAAGCTTTCTTT. It encodes CASSDGGLDLNTEAFF.

This rearrangement joins TRBV19 to TRBJ2-5, with D perhaps TRBD1 (6 bases). The end of the DNA is better explained by TRBJ2-7, so the J call may be wrong. The germline V gene has CDR1 LNHDA and CDR2 SQIVND (reference sequence). This CDR3 is built from 14 residues. CDR3 in DNA: TGTGCCAGTAGTACCCCTCGACAGGCGGACGAGCAGTACTTC. Its translation is CASSTPRQADEQYF.

The V gene is TRBV11-2, the J gene TRBJ2-1; D unresolved. The CDR3 totals 11 residues. Germline values: CDR1 SGHAT, CDR2 FQNNGV. The V gene lost 4 bases and the J gene lost 10 bases, with 8 bases spanning the gap. This chain's CDR3 is CASSSPLEQFF. DNA for the CDR3: TGTGCCAGCAGCTCCCCACTGGAGCAGTTCTTC.

The chain combines TRBV6-1 with TRBJ2-5, with a tentative D call TRBD1 (6 bases). The CDR3 extends over 15 amino acids. Germline loops: CDR1 MNHNS, CDR2 SASEGT. V was cut by 4 bases and J by 0 bases, with 12 bases left in between. In DNA form, the CDR3 reads TGTGCCAGCAGTGCCACAACAGGGAACCAAGAGACCCAGTACTTC. It specifies CASSATTGNQETQYF.

The rearrangement uses TRBV7-9 and TRBJ2-2; 8 bases fit TRBD1. The junction had 13 bases not matched to a gene; V was cut back by 5 bases and J by 5 bases. Germline-derived CDR1 and CDR2 are SEHNR and FQNEAQ (reference sequence). CDR3 length: 17 residues. The CDR3 reads CASSPQGAGSATGELFF. CDR3 nucleotide sequence: TGTGCCAGCAGCCCGCAGGGGGCGGGATCTGCGACCGGGGAGCTGTTTTTT.

The V and J genes are TRBV5-1 and TRBJ2-1; D is unclear. This CDR3 is built from 16 residues. CDR1 is SGHRS and CDR2 is YFSETQ in the germline V gene. V lost 0 bases, J lost 6 bases, and 16 bases lay in between. The DNA of the CDR3 is TGCGCCAGCAGCTTGGGGCACCTATACCCCCCCAATGAGCAGTTCTTC. Its translation: CASSLGHLYPPNEQFF.